This T cell receptor (beta chain) comes out of a study of CD8+ T cells in alopecia areata. About the study: Twice daily, treated patients received 5 to 10 mg of oral tofacitinib. Broader study findings: A single nonresponder leaves the baseline CD8+ expansion link to response uncertain. For patients receiving tofacitinib, scalp clonality and expanded CD8+ clones among the top 100 significantly decreased.

Extraction and reverse transcription of RNA yielded cDNA as the sequencing template. The assay was immunoSEQ multiplex PCR, and TCRdb's table has in-frame clones only and misses some. Here the sample spans more than 200,000 clones, around 65% being singletons. The CDR3 length is 10 residues. Trimming took off 4 bases at V and 5 bases at J, with 4 bases between the two ends. Germline loops: CDR1 SQVTM, CDR2 ANQGSEA. Treatment meaning: oral pan-JAK inhibitor, 5-10 mg twice daily. In its sample, this clone was seen a few times. Its antigen remains unknown. The identical CDR3 is also encoded by other nucleotide sequences in the sample.

This specimen was CD4+ T cells sorted from blood, taken around week 42, from a patient treated with tofacitinib. This receptor was identified in a human donor with alopecia areata. The rearrangement joins TRBV29-1 to TRBJ2-3, with no clear D. CDR3: CSVGEDTQYF. Here the CDR3 DNA reads TGCAGCGTTGGAGAAGATACGCAGTATTTT.